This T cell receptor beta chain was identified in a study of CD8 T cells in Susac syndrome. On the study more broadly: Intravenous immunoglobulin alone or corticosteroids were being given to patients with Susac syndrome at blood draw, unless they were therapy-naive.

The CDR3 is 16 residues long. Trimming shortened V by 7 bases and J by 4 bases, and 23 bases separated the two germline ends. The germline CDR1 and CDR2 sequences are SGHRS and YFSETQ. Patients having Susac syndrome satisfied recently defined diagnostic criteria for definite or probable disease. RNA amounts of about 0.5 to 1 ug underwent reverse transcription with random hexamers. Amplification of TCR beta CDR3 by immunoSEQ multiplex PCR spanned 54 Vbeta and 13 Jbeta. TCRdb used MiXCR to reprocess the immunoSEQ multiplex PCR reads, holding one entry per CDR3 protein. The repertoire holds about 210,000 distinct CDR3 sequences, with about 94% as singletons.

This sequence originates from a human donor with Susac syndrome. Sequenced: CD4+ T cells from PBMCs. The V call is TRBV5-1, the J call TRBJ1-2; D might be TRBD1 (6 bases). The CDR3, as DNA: TGCGCCAGCCGAGTGTCTCCAGGGGATGGTACCTATGGCTACACCTTC. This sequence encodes CASRVSPGDGTYGYTF.